These 25 T cell receptor beta chains share one sample of origin, sequenced in a study of vaccination and CD4 T cells after COVID-19. No antigen is known for these receptors. Regarding treatment: roughly ten-day PBMC culture with coronavirus spike peptide pools or control peptides (ViraFEST assay). One should note that the unexposed donor's CD4+ T cells were collected before the COVID-19 pandemic (2011-2018). Cultured CD4+ T cell DNA underwent sequencing with the Oncomine TCR Beta short-read assay. TCRdb analysed the PCR reads with MiXCR anew, one entry per CDR3 protein. This table holds about 5,700 distinct CDR3 sequences, around 32% found once. Sequenced: CD4+ T cells from blood, cultured in vitro. Receptor source: a human donor in good health.

This clonotype was seen only a few times. The rearrangement joins TRBV7-8 to TRBJ1-3; D is perhaps TRBD1 (6 bases). There are 14 residues in the CDR3. CDR1 is SGHVS, CDR2 FQNEAQ, per germline. V was clipped by 5 bases and J by 2 bases, with 10 bases between them. CDR3 region: CASSPQGAGNTIYF. CDR3 sequence (DNA): TGTGCCAGCAGCCCACAGGGAGCTGGAAACACCATATATTTT.

In this sample, this clonotype turned up a few times. This chain links TRBV28 with TRBJ1-6; D is undetermined. The CDR3 runs 13 residues. Looked up from germline, CDR1 is MDHEN and CDR2 is SYDVKM. Trimming pared 1 base from V and 6 bases from J, leaving 4 bases between. The CDR3 DNA reads TGTGCCAGCAGTTTATTTCCTAATTCACCCCTCCACTTT. It specifies CASSLFPNSPLHF. Variable domain in full (rest from reference TRBV28 and TRBJ1-6): DVKVTQSSRYLVKRTGEKVFLECVQDMDHENMFWYRQDPGLGLRLIYFSYDVKMKEKGDIPEGYSVSREKKERFSLILESASTNQTSMYLCASSLFPNSPLHFGNGTRLTVT.

This clonotype was counted only a few times. The rearrangement links TRBV24-1 to TRBJ2-5; D ambiguous. The germline gives CDR1 KGHDR, CDR2 SFDVKD. The CDR3 loop spans 15 amino acids. The V end lost 2 bases, the J end lost 2 bases, and 11 bases lay between the germline ends. Written as DNA, the CDR3 is TGTGCCACCAGTGATTCTGCAGAAATACAAGAGACCCAGTACTTC. Translating it yields CATSDSAEIQETQYF.

The chain joins TRBV5-1 to TRBJ2-1; 7 nucleotides align to TRBD1. Germline assignment: CDR1 SGHRS and CDR2 YFSETQ. The CDR3 is 15 amino acids. J lost 3 bases, V lost 0 bases, and 3 bases had no gene match. For the CDR3, the DNA is TGCGCCAGCAGCTTGGGAGGGGGCCTCTACAATGAGCAGTTCTTC. It yields the protein CASSLGGGLYNEQFF.

This chain joins TRBV12-3 or TRBV12-4 and TRBJ1-1; D gene unclear. The V gene lost 1 base and the J gene lost 1 base, with 10 bases spanning the gap. This CDR3 is built from 15 residues. Here the CDR3 reads CASSLGLEANTEAFF. In DNA form, the CDR3 reads TGTGCCAGCAGTTTAGGGTTAGAGGCGAACACTGAAGCTTTCTTT.

The chain uses TRBV20-1 and TRBJ2-3, with 8 nucleotides matching TRBD2. The CDR3 sequence is 16 residues long. The germline gives CDR1 DFQATT, CDR2 SNEGSKA (reference sequence). The V segment lost 5 bases and the J segment 0 bases; nucleotides outside the gene matches: 10. The CDR3 DNA reads as TGCAGTGCTTTCGGGAGGGGGGGCCCTAGCACAGATACGCAGTATTTT. Translating gives CSAFGRGGPSTDTQYF.

V gene TRBV7-6 combines with J gene TRBJ2-7; D not certain. Germline CDR1 and CDR2: SGHVS and FNYEAQ. The CDR3 extends over 13 amino acids. The V and J ends lost 5 bases and 0 bases respectively, with 8 bases between them. The CDR3 DNA reads as TGTGCCAGCAGCACGACCGCCTCCTACGAGCAGTACTTC. This sequence encodes CASSTTASYEQYF.

By sample fraction, this clonotype is large (0.1 to 1%). The rearrangement uses TRBV5-1 and TRBJ2-7, with 9 bases fitting TRBD1. The CDR3 sequence is 13 residues long. Germline V gene lookup returns CDR1 SGHRS and CDR2 YFSETQ. V was pared by 0 bases and J by 6 bases, with 1 base of the junction left unmatched. The CDR3 region has the DNA TGCGCCAGCAGCTTGGACAGGGGGCCCGAGCAGTACTTC. It is translated as CASSLDRGPEQYF. The full variable domain, in which reference TRBV5-1 and TRBJ2-7 provide the parts outside the CDR3, is KAGVTQTPRYLIKTRGQQVTLSCSPISGHRSVSWYQQTPGQGLQFLFEYFSETQRNKGNFPGRFSGRQFSNSRSEMNVSTLELGDSALYLCASSLDRGPEQYFGPGTRLTVT.

This chain joins TRBV2 and TRBJ2-1, with TRBD2 as a possible D gene (5 bases). Germline V gene sequence: CDR1 SNHLY, CDR2 FYNNEI. Trimming shortened V by 2 bases and J by 0 bases, and 8 bases separated the two germline ends. The length of the CDR3 is 15 residues. DNA for the CDR3: TGTGCCAGCAGTGAACTGGGGAGCTCCTACAATGAGCAGTTCTTC. Translating it yields CASSELGSSYNEQFF.

This sequence joins TRBV7-3 and TRBJ1-3; D is uncertain. The V end lost 1 base, the J end lost 1 base, and 11 bases lay between the germline ends. Germline V gene sequence: CDR1 SGHTA, CDR2 FQGTGA. This CDR3 has 16 amino acids. CDR3 residues: CASSLIADPSGNTIYF. For the CDR3, the DNA is TGTGCCAGCAGCTTAATAGCAGACCCTTCTGGAAACACCATATATTTT.

This clonotype was observed a few times. The chain combines TRBV6-1 with TRBJ2-5; 8 nucleotides agree with TRBD2. The CDR3 spans 16 residues. Unmatched junction bases numbered 10, after V lost 7 bases and J lost 0 bases. Per the germline V gene, CDR1 is MNHNS and CDR2 is SASEGT. In DNA, the CDR3 is TGTGCCAGCAATGAGGGACTAGTTAGGTACCAAGAGACCCAGTACTTC. This sequence encodes CASNEGLVRYQETQYF.

This chain joins TRBV7-7 and TRBJ2-1; 7 bases are shared with TRBD1. The CDR3 spans 13 residues. With V trimmed by 5 bases and J by 4 bases, 2 bases remained unmatched. Germline CDR1 and CDR2: SSHAT and FNYEAQ (reference sequence). For the CDR3, the DNA is TGTGCCAGCAGCCCGGGACAGTACAATGAGCAGTTCTTC. It specifies CASSPGQYNEQFF.

This clonotype was found a few times. This sequence joins TRBV19 and TRBJ1-1; tentative D call: TRBD1 (6 bases). CDR1 is LNHDA, CDR2 SQIVND, per germline (reference sequence). Trimming cost V 5 bases and J 8 bases, with 15 bases left between them. The CDR3 runs to 13 residues. The CDR3 nucleotides are TGTGCCAGTAGTCCGACAGGCATCTTAGAAGCTTTCTTT. It translates to CASSPTGILEAFF.

The V gene is TRBV7-2, the J gene TRBJ1-3; no definite D call. This CDR3 comprises 14 residues. V lost 2 bases and J 4 bases, leaving 9 bases between the germline ends. Germline V gene sequence: CDR1 SGHTA, CDR2 FQGNSA. CDR3 region: CASSLTGYGNTIYF. The CDR3 region has the DNA TGTGCCAGCAGCTTAACGGGTTACGGAAACACCATATATTTT.

This clonotype has only a few counts. V gene TRBV5-1 combines with J gene TRBJ1-1; D not certain. The V end was cut by 3 bases, the J end by 1 base, with 7 bases between. The CDR3 runs to 13 residues. Germline V gives CDR1 SGHRS, CDR2 YFSETQ. This CDR3 is CASSSGENTEAFF. CDR3 bases: TGCGCCAGCAGCTCCGGTGAGAACACTGAAGCTTTCTTT.

This clonotype was recorded a few times. The chain uses TRBV27 and TRBJ2-3, with 7 bases fitting TRBD1. This CDR3 is built from 14 residues. Germline values: CDR1 MNHEY, CDR2 SMNVEV (reference sequence). V gave up 2 bases and J gave up 5 bases; unmatched junction bases: 4. The DNA for the CDR3 is TGTGCCAGCAGTTTAAATCAGGGGGAAGATACGCAGTATTTT. Protein sequence: CASSLNQGEDTQYF.

The V and J genes are TRBV10-2 and TRBJ2-7; D unresolved. V was pared by 2 bases and J by 7 bases, with 9 bases between. CDR1 and CDR2 from the germline V gene are WSHSY and SAAADI. This CDR3 is built from 12 residues. The CDR3 DNA follows: TGCGCCAGCAGTGAGGAGCAAACTGAGCAGTACTTC. It encodes CASSEEQTEQYF.

This rearrangement joins TRBV30 to TRBJ1-1; TRBD1 might be the D (5 bases). This CDR3 spans 13 amino acids. Trimming stripped 3 bases from V and 2 bases from J, with 10 bases between. Germline-derived CDR1 and CDR2 are GTSNPN and SVGIG (reference sequence). CDR3 coding DNA: TGTGCCTGGAGAGGGGTCGGTAACACTGAAGCTTTCTTT. Translated: CAWRGVGNTEAFF.

This clonotype has only a few counts. The genes are TRBV19 and TRBJ1-5; D gene ambiguous. Germline CDR1 and CDR2: LNHDA and SQIVND (reference sequence). Trimming cost V 7 bases and J 0 bases, with 10 bases left between them. The CDR3 has 14 residues. The CDR3 DNA reads TGTGCCAGTAACCCAATGAGTAGCAATCAGCCCCAGCATTTT. Translating gives CASNPMSSNQPQHF.

The chain joins TRBV6-1 to TRBJ2-2; 8 bases match TRBD2. Germline assignment: CDR1 MNHNS and CDR2 SASEGT. This CDR3 is built from 16 residues. V shed 5 bases and J 8 bases; nucleotides not matched to a gene: 13. CDR3 nucleotide sequence: TGTGCCAGCAGTCGACCCTCCCGCGGGGGGAAAGGGGAGCTGTTTTTT. Translating gives CASSRPSRGGKGELFF.

V usage is TRBV25-1 and J usage is TRBJ1-2; 7 bases fit TRBD1. Germline V lookup: CDR1 MGHDK, CDR2 SYGVNS. V trimming: 4 bases; J trimming: 2 bases; junction bases outside the gene matches: 7. The CDR3 runs 15 residues. CDR3 bases: TGTGCCAGCAGTGCTAGACAGGGATGGAACTATGGCTACACCTTC. Translation: CASSARQGWNYGYTF.

The chain employs TRBV29-1 and TRBJ1-1; perhaps TRBD1 as D (6 bases). The germline CDR1 and CDR2 sequences are SQVTM and ANQGSEA. The CDR3 has 11 amino acids. Trimming pared 7 bases from V and 3 bases from J, leaving 9 bases between. CDR3 region: CSGNRDTEAFF. CDR3 DNA sequence: TGCAGCGGTAACAGGGACACTGAAGCTTTCTTT. The variable domain in full, with the rest retrieved from reference TRBV29-1 and TRBJ1-1, is SAVISQKPSRDICQRGTSLTIQCQVDSQVTMMFWYRQQPGQSLTLIATANQGSEATYESGFVIDKFPISRPNLTFSTLTVSNMSPEDSSIYLCSGNRDTEAFFGQGTRLTVV.

This clonotype was observed a handful of times. CDR3 region: CAISGVNTEAFF. As DNA, the CDR3 is TGTGCCATCAGTGGAGTGAACACTGAAGCTTTCTTT. The rearrangement links TRBV10-3 to TRBJ1-1; D is ambiguous. V lost 4 bases and J lost 0, with 3 bases in between. CDR3 length equals 12 residues. Germline CDR1 ENHRY, CDR2 SYGVKD.

This rearrangement joins TRBV28 to TRBJ2-7, with 11 bases matching TRBD1. Germline-derived CDR1 and CDR2 are MDHEN and SYDVKM. The CDR3 is 15 residues long. Unmatched junction bases numbered 8, after V lost 6 bases and J lost 4 bases. The CDR3 DNA follows: TGTGCCAGCAGCGCTCCGGGACAGGGGGTTTACGAGCAGTACTTC. As protein: CASSAPGQGVYEQYF.

The genes are TRBV12-3 or TRBV12-4 and TRBJ1-2; D not resolved. There are 13 residues in the CDR3. Trimming removed 1 base from V and 8 bases from J, with 11 bases in between. The CDR3 DNA reads TGTGCCAGCAGTTTAGAATGGGAAGTAGGCTACACCTTC. Protein sequence: CASSLEWEVGYTF.